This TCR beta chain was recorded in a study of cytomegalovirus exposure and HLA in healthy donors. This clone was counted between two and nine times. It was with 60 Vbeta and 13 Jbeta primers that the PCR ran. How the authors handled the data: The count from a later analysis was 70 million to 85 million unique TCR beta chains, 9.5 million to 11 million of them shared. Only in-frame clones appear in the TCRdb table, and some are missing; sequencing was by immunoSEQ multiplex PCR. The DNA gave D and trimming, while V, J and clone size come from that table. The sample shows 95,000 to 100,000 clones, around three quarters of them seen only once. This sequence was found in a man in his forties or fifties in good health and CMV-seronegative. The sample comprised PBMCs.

The CDR3 protein is CASSGGPETQYF. CDR3 in DNA: TGTGCCAGCTCAGGGGGCCCTGAGACCCAGTACTTC. The gene calls are TRBV6-1 and TRBJ2-5; 8 nucleotides match TRBD1. The V and J ends lost 8 bases and 5 bases, in that order; junction bases with no gene match: 4. The germline CDR1 and CDR2 sequences are MNHNS and SASEGT. This CDR3 is 12 amino acids long.